The sample holds many counts of the clone carrying this TCR beta chain. The germline CDR1 and CDR2 sequences are SNHLY and FYNNEI. The CDR3 has 17 amino acids. V dropped 3 bases and J dropped 3; count of bases not matched to a gene: 12. The sample's time point: after trial treatment. As for treatment: LDRT plus nivolumab, ipilimumab, low-dose cyclophosphamide and aspirin (RACIN trial). Donors received a regimen that comprised nivolumab, ipilimumab, aspirin, low-dose cyclophosphamide and low-dose radiotherapy. First-strand cDNA relied on TRAV- and TRBV-specific primers spanning alpha and beta chains. Both a constant-region primer and a V-primer adapter served to amplify TCRs across approximately 19 PCR cycles. TCRdb re-analysed the reads in MiXCR, keeping a single row per CDR3 protein. The data show tens of thousands of distinct CDR3 sequences, 15% to 20% seen once. The data derive from a study of low-dose radiotherapy and immunotherapy resistance in tumors. In the study overall: Per fraction, Cohort 1 was given 0.5 Gy every 2 weeks, for a total of 6.5 Gy. One day before radiation and immunotherapy, intravenous cyclophosphamide 200 mg/m2 was administered, with this repeated every two weeks. Aspirin was taken orally by patients at 300 mg daily for four cycles from cycle 1 day 1.

The chain has TRBV2 and TRBJ2-3; 7 bases are a match to TRBD2. This sequence was found in a male donor with prostate cancer. The sequencing used PBMCs, collected after low-dose radiotherapy plus immunotherapy. CDR3 protein: CASSDVSAAGETDTQYF. The CDR3 region has the DNA TGTGCCAGCAGTGACGTTTCGGCCGCGGGGGAGACAGATACGCAGTATTTT.